The 22 T cell receptor beta chains in this list originate from one sample, sequenced in a study of a mutant IDH1 vaccine in newly diagnosed glioma. TCRdb keeps only in-frame clones here, not all; method: immunoSEQ multiplex PCR. The table lists about 66,000 clones, approximately 86% of them singletons, with roughly 2.8% in the top ten. As to time point: baseline, week 1 (first vaccination visit). Treatment indicated: pre-vaccination baseline after standard-of-care therapy. The sequencing used PBMCs, collected from a glioma patient treated with radiotherapy, temozolomide or both. These receptors were collected from a man between 25 and 39 years old with glioma.

The chain has TRBV10-3 and TRBJ2-2; TRBD2 matches at 13 bases. Germline CDR1 and CDR2: ENHRY and SYGVKD. V dropped 7 bases and J dropped 2; count of bases not matched to a gene: 7. This CDR3 has 17 amino acids. As DNA, the CDR3 is TGTGCCATCACACGACTAGCGGGGGGACTAAACACCGGGGAGCTGTTTTTT. Translated: CAITRLAGGLNTGELFF.

The genes are TRBV5-1 and TRBJ1-1; D not certain. This CDR3 region has 14 residues. Germline V gene data show CDR1 as SGHRS and CDR2 as YFSETQ. Trimming cost V 2 bases and J 7 bases, with 15 bases left between them. The CDR3 nucleotides are TGCGCCAGCAGCTTTTCACTCGGACGGGATGAAGCTTTCTTT. The encoded protein is CASSFSLGRDEAFF.

The chain couples TRBV4-2 to TRBJ2-7; 10 positions agree with TRBD2. V trimming: 2 bases; J trimming: 0 bases; junction bases outside the gene matches: 1. CDR1 and CDR2 from the germline V gene are LGHNA and YNFKEQ. This CDR3 contains 15 residues. CDR3 sequence: CASSQLAGASYEQYF. CDR3 bases: TGTGCCAGCAGCCAACTAGCGGGGGCCTCCTACGAGCAGTACTTC.

The chain recombines TRBV18 with TRBJ2-2, with TRBD1 matching over 12 bases. This CDR3 is 18 amino acids long. With 2 bases clipped from V and 6 bases from J, the junction kept 10 bases outside the gene matches. CDR1 and CDR2 from the germline V gene are KGHSH and LQKENI. CDR3 amino acids: CASSPYLPGQGASGELFF. In nucleotides, the CDR3 is TGTGCCAGCTCACCATATCTTCCGGGACAGGGGGCGTCCGGGGAGCTGTTTTTT. Full variable domain (rest looked up from reference TRBV18 and TRBJ2-2): NAGVMQNPRHLVRRRGQEARLRCSPMKGHSHVYWYRQLPEEGLKFMVYLQKENIIDESGMPKERFSAEFPKEGPSILRIQQVVRGDSAAYFCASSPYLPGQGASGELFFGEGSRLTVL.

The chain has TRBV7-7 and TRBJ2-1; a weak D match, TRBD2 (5 bases). The CDR3 covers 13 residues. V was trimmed by 5 bases and J by 7 bases, leaving 12 bases between them. Germline values: CDR1 SSHAT, CDR2 FNYEAQ (reference sequence). The CDR3 coding sequence is TGTGCCAGCAGCCCCAACGAGGGAAATGAGCAGTTCTTC. Translation: CASSPNEGNEQFF.

The rearrangement joins TRBV6-5 to TRBJ2-3; 7 bases align to TRBD1. This CDR3 spans 15 amino acids. V lost 5 bases to trimming and J lost 2 bases; unmatched junction nucleotides: 7. Germline CDR1 is MNHEY and CDR2 is SVGAGI. CDR3 DNA: TGTGCCAGCAGTCGTGACAGGGTTTACACAGATACGCAGTATTTT. Its protein product is CASSRDRVYTDTQYF.

V gene TRBV5-4 combines with J gene TRBJ2-7; no definite D call. The CDR3 runs 14 residues. CDR1 and CDR2 (germline): SGHNT, YYREEE (reference sequence). V lost 0 bases and J lost 2, with 9 bases in between. The CDR3: CASSLVGITYEQYF. CDR3 bases: TGTGCCAGCAGCTTGGTTGGTATAACCTACGAGCAGTACTTC. Combining the CDR3 with reference TRBV5-4 and TRBJ2-7 gives the whole variable domain ETGVTQSPTHLIKTRGQQVTLRCSSQSGHNTVSWYQQALGQGPQFIFQYYREEENGRGNFPPRFSGLQFPNYSSELNVNALELDDSALYLCASSLVGITYEQYFGPGTRLTVT.

The chain links TRBV30 to TRBJ2-5, with D possibly being TRBD1 or TRBD2 (6 bases each). Germline-derived CDR1 and CDR2 are GTSNPN and SVGIG (reference sequence). The CDR3 has 12 residues. The V and J ends lost 0 bases and 5 bases respectively, with 7 bases between them. CDR3 in amino acids: CAWSVGGETQYF. Written as DNA, the CDR3 is TGTGCCTGGAGTGTAGGGGGGGAGACCCAGTACTTC.

This clone was recorded a few times. The rearrangement joins TRBV2 to TRBJ1-1; D not certain. The CDR3 covers 14 residues. V was clipped by 1 base and J by 5 bases, with 11 bases between them. In germline, CDR1 is SNHLY, CDR2 FYNNEI. DNA of the CDR3: TGTGCCAGCAGTGAAGATGGTGTAAGAACTGAAGCTTTCTTT. This translates into CASSEDGVRTEAFF.

V usage is TRBV5-6 and J usage is TRBJ2-2, with a tentative D call TRBD1 (6 bases). The CDR3 sequence is 16 residues long. Germline CDR1 and CDR2: SGHDT and YYEEEE. The V and J ends lost 2 bases and 4 bases respectively, with 15 bases between them. CDR3 in DNA: TGTGCCAGCAGCTTACAGGGAATACATAGCACCGGGGAGCTGTTTTTT. Its protein product is CASSLQGIHSTGELFF.

The chain recombines TRBV5-4 with TRBJ2-1, with TRBD1 matching 10 bases. CDR3 length equals 14 residues. Germline V CDR1 and CDR2: SGHNT, YYREEE (reference sequence). V shed 7 bases and J 3 bases; nucleotides not matched to a gene: 4. This chain's CDR3 is CASWRTGGYNEQFF. As DNA, the CDR3 is TGTGCCAGCTGGAGGACAGGGGGCTACAATGAGCAGTTCTTC.

V gene TRBV29-1 combines with J gene TRBJ2-5, with no clear D. The germline V gene has CDR1 SQVTM and CDR2 ANQGSEA. The CDR3 extends over 11 amino acids. The V end was cut by 3 bases, the J end by 2 bases, with 4 bases between. The CDR3 bases are TGCAGCGTTGAGATTCAAGAGACCCAGTACTTC. Protein product: CSVEIQETQYF. Drawing the rest from reference TRBV29-1 and TRBJ2-5, the complete variable domain is SAVISQKPSRDICQRGTSLTIQCQVDSQVTMMFWYRQQPGQSLTLIATANQGSEATYESGFVIDKFPISRPNLTFSTLTVSNMSPEDSSIYLCSVEIQETQYFGPGTRLLVL.

The chain employs TRBV11-2 and TRBJ2-1; D not resolved. The germline V and J ends were trimmed by 1 base and 8 bases, with 3 bases remaining between them. Germline assignment: CDR1 SGHAT and CDR2 FQNNGV. CDR3 length equals 11 residues. The CDR3: CASSLADEQFF. CDR3 bases: TGTGCCAGCAGCTTAGCAGATGAGCAGTTCTTC.

The chain is built from TRBV13 and TRBJ2-1; the match to TRBD2 covers 8 bases. Germline values: CDR1 PRHDT, CDR2 FYEKMQ (reference sequence). Germline trimming cut 5 bases from V and 7 bases from J; bases unmatched to any gene: 10. The CDR3 totals 15 residues. DNA for the CDR3: TGTGCCAGCAGCCTCGGGGGGGCCGCCCAAAATGAGCAGTTCTTC. It translates to CASSLGGAAQNEQFF.

This chain uses TRBV15 with TRBJ1-5, with D hard to call. V dropped 0 bases and J dropped 7 bases, with 13 bases sitting between them. In germline, CDR1 is LNHNV, CDR2 YYDKDF (reference sequence). The CDR3 contains 15 residues. CDR3 nucleotide sequence: TGTGCCACCAGCAGAGAGGGCGAGGGAAACCAGCCCCAGCATTTT. This sequence encodes CATSREGEGNQPQHF.

V is TRBV7-8 and J is TRBJ2-7; no firm D call. The CDR3 covers 14 residues. Germline CDR1 and CDR2: SGHVS and FQNEAQ. V lost 2 bases, J lost 2 bases, and 10 bases lay in between. The CDR3 DNA reads TGTGCCAGCAGCTTAAATGAGGTAACCTACGAGCAGTACTTC. It translates to CASSLNEVTYEQYF. The full variable domain, completed using reference TRBV7-8 and TRBJ2-7, is GAGVSQSPRYKVAKRGQDVALRCDPISGHVSLFWYQQALGQGPEFLTYFQNEAQLDKSGLPSDRFFAERPEGSVSTLKIQRTQQEDSAVYLCASSLNEVTYEQYFGPGTRLTVT.

The chain combines TRBV14 with TRBJ1-5, with D possibly TRBD1 on 6 matching bases. V was trimmed by 0 bases and J by 6 bases, leaving 12 bases between them. Germline loops: CDR1 SGHDN, CDR2 FVKESK. The CDR3 is 15 amino acids. CDR3 coding DNA: TGTGCCAGCAGCCAAGATGGGGGCCACCCTCAGCCCCAGCATTTT. Residues: CASSQDGGHPQPQHF.

This clone appeared a single time. The gene calls are TRBV7-2 and TRBJ2-1; 14 nucleotides match TRBD2. The CDR3 spans 19 residues. Germline trimming cut 2 bases from V and 5 bases from J; bases unmatched to any gene: 11. The germline V gene has CDR1 SGHTA and CDR2 FQGNSA. Here the CDR3 reads CASSLPTSGGAIFHNEQFF. CDR3 nucleotides: TGTGCCAGCAGCTTACCGACTAGCGGGGGGGCCATCTTCCACAATGAGCAGTTCTTC.

This chain uses TRBV15 with TRBJ1-5; TRBD1 agrees at 9 bases. The germline V gene has CDR1 LNHNV and CDR2 YYDKDF (reference sequence). V gave up 1 base and J gave up 11 bases; unmatched junction bases: 12. CDR3 size: 16 residues. The CDR3 DNA reads as TGTGCCACCAGCAGAGGATTGGGACAGGGAGCCATGTCCCAGCATTTT. It codes for CATSRGLGQGAMSQHF. The entire variable domain, with the rest obtained from reference TRBV15 and TRBJ1-5, is as follows: DAMVIQNPRYQVTQFGKPVTLSCSQTLNHNVMYWYQQKSSQAPKLLFHYYDKDFNNEADTPDNFQSRRPNTSFCFLDIRSPGLGDTAMYLCATSRGLGQGAMSQHFGDGTRLSIL.

This sequence joins TRBV7-9 and TRBJ2-7; D not certain. The CDR3 spans 14 residues. Trimming removed 5 bases at V and 5 bases at J, with 16 bases between. Germline loops: CDR1 SEHNR, CDR2 FQNEAQ (reference sequence). The DNA of the CDR3 is TGTGCCAGCAGCGCCTTGGGCCCCGGAGACGAGCAGTACTTC. Translation gives CASSALGPGDEQYF.

V and J are TRBV9 and TRBJ1-4; D not certain. The CDR3 runs 15 residues. The V gene's germline CDR1 is SGDLS and CDR2 YYNGEE. V lost 3 bases to trimming and J lost 4 bases, with 13 bases between them. CDR3 amino acids: CASSAGSGLNEKLFF. DNA for the CDR3: TGTGCCAGCAGCGCCGGCTCAGGTCTTAATGAAAAACTGTTTTTT.

The chain carries TRBV11-2 and TRBJ1-5; unclear D gene. The CDR3 extends over 14 amino acids. Germline CDR1 reads SGHAT; CDR2 reads FQNNGV. V lost 6 bases and J lost 14, with 23 bases in between. The CDR3 nucleotides read TGTGCCAGCAGTTCGAGCGCTGAATCGGGTGTGAAGCATTTT. It codes for CASSSSAESGVKHF.